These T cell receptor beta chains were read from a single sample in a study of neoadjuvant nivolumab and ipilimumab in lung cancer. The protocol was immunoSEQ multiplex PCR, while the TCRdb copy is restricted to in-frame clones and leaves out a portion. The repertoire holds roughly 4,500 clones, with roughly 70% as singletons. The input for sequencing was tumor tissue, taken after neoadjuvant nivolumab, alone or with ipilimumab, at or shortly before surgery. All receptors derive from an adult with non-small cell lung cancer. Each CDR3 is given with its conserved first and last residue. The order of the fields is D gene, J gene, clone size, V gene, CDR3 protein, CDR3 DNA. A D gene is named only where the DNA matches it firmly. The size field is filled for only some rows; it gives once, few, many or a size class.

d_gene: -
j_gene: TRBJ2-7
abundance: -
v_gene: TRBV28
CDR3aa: CASSHIGGSSYEQYF
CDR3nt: TGTGCCAGCAGTCACATTGGGGGGAGCTCCTACGAGCAGTACTTC

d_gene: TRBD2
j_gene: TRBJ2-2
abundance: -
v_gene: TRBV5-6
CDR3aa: CASSLVASGGRGTGELFF
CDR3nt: TGTGCCAGCAGCTTGGTTGCTAGCGGGGGCCGGGGCACCGGGGAGCTGTTTTTT

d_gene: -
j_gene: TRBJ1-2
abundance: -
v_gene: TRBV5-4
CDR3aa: CASSLGQTANYGYTF
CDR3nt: TGTGCCAGCAGCTTGGGACAGACAGCTAACTATGGCTACACCTTC

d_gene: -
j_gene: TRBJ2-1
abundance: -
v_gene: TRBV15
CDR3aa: CATSPVPSYNEQFF
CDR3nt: TGTGCCACCAGCCCCGTTCCTTCCTACAATGAGCAGTTCTTC

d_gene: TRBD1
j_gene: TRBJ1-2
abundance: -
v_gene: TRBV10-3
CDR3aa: CAIKGEGAHGYTF
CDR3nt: TGTGCCATCAAAGGCGAGGGGGCCCATGGCTACACCTTC

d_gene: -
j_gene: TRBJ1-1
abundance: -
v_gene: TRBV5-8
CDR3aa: CASSFSAANTEAFF
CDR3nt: TGTGCCAGCAGTTTCTCAGCGGCGAACACTGAAGCTTTCTTT

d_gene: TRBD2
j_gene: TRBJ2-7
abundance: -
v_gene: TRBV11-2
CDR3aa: CASSYSGTASEQYF
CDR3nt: TGTGCCAGCAGTTATAGCGGGACTGCCTCCGAGCAGTACTTC

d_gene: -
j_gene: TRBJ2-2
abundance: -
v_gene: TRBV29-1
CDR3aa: CSVETYGELFF
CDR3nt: TGCAGCGTGGAGACTTACGGGGAGCTGTTTTTT

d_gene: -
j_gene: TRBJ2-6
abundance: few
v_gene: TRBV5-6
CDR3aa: CASSLGAFSSGANVLTF
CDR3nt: TGTGCCAGCAGCCTGGGGGCTTTTAGCTCTGGGGCCAACGTCCTGACTTTC

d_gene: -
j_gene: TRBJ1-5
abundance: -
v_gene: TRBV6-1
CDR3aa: CASSIQKDQPQHF
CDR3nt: TGTGCCAGCAGTATCCAGAAGGATCAGCCCCAGCATTTT

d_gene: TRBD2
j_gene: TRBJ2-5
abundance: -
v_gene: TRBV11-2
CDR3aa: CASSPLTSGGAETQYF
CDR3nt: TGTGCCAGCAGCCCCCTGACTAGCGGGGGGGCAGAGACCCAGTACTTC

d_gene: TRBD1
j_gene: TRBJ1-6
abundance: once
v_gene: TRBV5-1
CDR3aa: CASSLEQGNSPLHF
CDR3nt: TGCGCCAGCAGCTTGGAACAGGGGAATTCACCCCTCCACTTT

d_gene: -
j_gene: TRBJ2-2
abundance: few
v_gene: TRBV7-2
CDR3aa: CASSWVTNTGELFF
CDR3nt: TGTGCCAGCAGCTGGGTCACGAACACCGGGGAGCTGTTTTTT

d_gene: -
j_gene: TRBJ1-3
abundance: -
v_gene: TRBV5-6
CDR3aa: CASSRGPAEVNTIYF
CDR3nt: TGTGCCAGCAGCCGAGGCCCAGCGGAGGTAAACACCATATATTTT

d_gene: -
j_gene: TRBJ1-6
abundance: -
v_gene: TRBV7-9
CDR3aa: CASSLGPNSPLHF
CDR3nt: TGTGCCAGCAGCTTAGGTCCGAATTCACCCCTCCACTTT

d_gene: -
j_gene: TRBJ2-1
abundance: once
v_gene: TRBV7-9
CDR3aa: CASSLAGFSYNEQFF
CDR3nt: TGTGCCAGCAGCTTAGCGGGGTTCTCCTACAATGAGCAGTTCTTC

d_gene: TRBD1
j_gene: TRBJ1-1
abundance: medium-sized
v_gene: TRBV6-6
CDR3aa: CASSPRGPDTEAFF
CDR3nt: TGTGCCAGCAGTCCCAGGGGGCCGGACACTGAAGCTTTCTTT

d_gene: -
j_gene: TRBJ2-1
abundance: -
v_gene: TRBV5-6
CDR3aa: CASSLRGPYNEQFF
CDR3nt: TGTGCCAGCAGCCTGCGGGGACCTTACAATGAGCAGTTCTTC

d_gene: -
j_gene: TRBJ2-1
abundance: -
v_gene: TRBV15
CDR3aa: CATSRPGGNNEQFF
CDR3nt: TGTGCCACCAGCAGACCCGGGGGAAACAATGAGCAGTTCTTC

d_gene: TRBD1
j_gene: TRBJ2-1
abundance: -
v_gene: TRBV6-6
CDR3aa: CASSPIQGAGYEQFF
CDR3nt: TGTGCCAGCAGTCCCATTCAGGGGGCGGGCTATGAGCAGTTCTTC

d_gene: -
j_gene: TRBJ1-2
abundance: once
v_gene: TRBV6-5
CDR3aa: CASRLRGNYGYTF
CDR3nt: TGTGCCAGCAGGCTCCGGGGCAACTATGGCTACACCTTC

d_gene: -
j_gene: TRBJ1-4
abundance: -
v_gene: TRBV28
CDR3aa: CASGATANNEKLFF
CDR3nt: TGTGCCAGCGGGGCGACGGCCAATAATGAAAAACTGTTTTTT

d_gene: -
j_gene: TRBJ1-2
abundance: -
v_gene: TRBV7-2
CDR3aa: CASSLEVTLYGYTF
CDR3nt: TGTGCCAGCAGCTTAGAGGTGACGCTATACGGCTACACCTTC